Presented here are 10 T cell receptor gamma chains from one specimen sequenced in a study of gamma-delta chains in newborns, infants, children. TCRdb re-processed the reads using CATT. The repertoire holds about 620 gamma-chain clones, with about two fifths as singletons. The sequenced material came from blood. These TCRs come from a child who was a newborn, infant or young child, either healthy, febrile or measles-vaccinated (not recorded which).

This clone is large by share. This chain connects TRGV9 to TRGJ1 or TRGJ2. The V and J ends lost 5 bases and 10 bases, in that order; junction bases with no gene match: 8. The CDR3 length is 11 residues. Germline values: CDR1 GITISATS, CDR2 ISYDGTV (reference sequence). The CDR3 loop reads CALWGPSKKLF. In DNA form, the CDR3 reads TGTGCCTTGTGGGGCCCATCAAAGAAACTCTTT.

This clone was recorded a few times. This chain links TRGV9 with TRGJP. The J gene, absent from TCRdb, was called here by matching the DNA to germline. Germline V lookup: CDR1 GITISATS, CDR2 ISYDGTV (reference sequence). The CDR3 contains 15 residues. V was pared by 0 bases and J by 9 bases, with 2 bases of the junction left unmatched. This CDR3 reads CALWEVLLGKKIKVF. As DNA, the CDR3 is TGTGCCTTGTGGGAGGTGCTGTTGGGCAAAAAAATCAAGGTATTT.

This clone came up a few times. The CDR3, as DNA: TGTGCCTTGTGGGAGAGCCGGCAAGAGTTGGGCAAAAAAATCAAGGTATTT. This encodes CALWESRQELGKKIKVF. The gene calls are TRGV9 and TRGJP. Matching the DNA to germline supplied the J gene, which TCRdb does not give. This CDR3 spans 17 amino acids. Per the germline V gene, CDR1 is GITISATS and CDR2 is ISYDGTV (reference sequence). The ends lost 3 bases at V and 2 bases at J; junction bases unmatched: 4.

This clone was detected a few times. TCRdb's listed protein matches a much larger clone and diverges from this DNA's translation at residue 3, likely through a read error; the protein shown comes from the DNA. V is TRGV9 and J is TRGJP. Assignment of the J gene here rests on matching the DNA to germline, because TCRdb gives none. Looked up from germline, CDR1 is GITISATS and CDR2 is ISYDGTV (reference sequence). The CDR3 contains 16 residues. CDR3 amino acids: CASWEVRELGKKIKVF. The DNA of the CDR3 is TGTGCCTCGTGGGAGGTGCGGGAGTTGGGCAAAAAAATCAAGGTATTT.

The chain is built from TRGV8 and TRGJP1. Matching the DNA to germline supplied the J gene, which TCRdb does not give. The CDR3 covers 14 residues. The trim removed 6 bases at V and 16 bases at J, leaving 20 bases unmatched. CDR1 is VENAVY and CDR2 is YDSYNSRV in the germline V gene. CDR3 in amino acids: CATWSYTSGWTKIF. DNA for the CDR3: TGTGCCACCTGGTCCTATACCAGTGGTTGGACCAAGATATTT.

By its share, this clone is large. The rearrangement uses TRGV8 and TRGJP1. The J segment lost 1 base and the V segment lost 1 base, leaving 0 bases of the junction unmatched. The CDR3 consists of 14 residues. In germline, CDR1 is VENAVY, CDR2 YDSYNSRV. CDR3 region: CATWDSTTGWFKIF. As DNA, the CDR3 is TGTGCCACCTGGGATAGTACCACTGGTTGGTTCAAGATATTT.

V usage is TRGV9 and J usage is TRGJP. The J gene is not listed in TCRdb, so it was assigned here from a DNA match to germline. CDR1 and CDR2 from the germline V gene are GITISATS and ISYDGTV (reference sequence). The CDR3 length is 15 residues. Germline trimming cut 1 base from V and 9 bases from J; bases unmatched to any gene: 3. The CDR3 is CALWEVVLGKKIKVF. The CDR3, as DNA: TGTGCCTTGTGGGAGGTCGTGTTGGGCAAAAAAATCAAGGTATTT.

This clone was counted between two and nine times. Given a far larger clone just one base away, this is likely a sequencing read error. The same CDR3 also results from other DNA sequences found in this sample. The chain employs TRGV9 and TRGJP. Here the J gene came from matching the DNA to germline, since TCRdb omits it. The CDR3 contains 16 residues. J lost 5 bases, V lost 0 bases, and 1 base had no gene match. CDR1 is GITISATS and CDR2 is ISYDGTV in the germline V gene (reference sequence). The CDR3 DNA is TGTGCCTTGTGGGAGGTGGAAGAGTTGGGCAAAAAAATCAAGGTATTT. This gives the protein CALWEVEELGKKIKVF.

For this clone: Distinct nucleotide sequences in the sample also encode this CDR3. V is TRGV9 and J is TRGJP. The ends lost 0 bases at V and 7 bases at J; junction bases unmatched: 3. The germline V gene has CDR1 GITISATS and CDR2 ISYDGTV (reference sequence). This CDR3 has 16 residues. Here the CDR3 reads CALWEVLELGKKIKVF. The CDR3 DNA reads TGTGCCTTGTGGGAGGTGCTTGAGTTGGGCAAAAAAATCAAGGTATTT.

By frequency in the sample, this clone is large. This CDR3 is also generated by other DNA sequences in the sample. This sequence joins TRGV9 and TRGJP. The J gene was missing in TCRdb and was found by matching the end of the DNA to germline. CDR1 and CDR2 (germline): GITISATS, ISYDGTV (reference sequence). V lost 2 bases, J lost 4 bases, and 2 bases stayed unmatched. This CDR3 comprises 16 residues. CDR3 protein: CALWEDQELGKKIKVF. CDR3 DNA: TGTGCCTTGTGGGAGGATCAAGAGTTGGGCAAAAAAATCAAGGTATTT.